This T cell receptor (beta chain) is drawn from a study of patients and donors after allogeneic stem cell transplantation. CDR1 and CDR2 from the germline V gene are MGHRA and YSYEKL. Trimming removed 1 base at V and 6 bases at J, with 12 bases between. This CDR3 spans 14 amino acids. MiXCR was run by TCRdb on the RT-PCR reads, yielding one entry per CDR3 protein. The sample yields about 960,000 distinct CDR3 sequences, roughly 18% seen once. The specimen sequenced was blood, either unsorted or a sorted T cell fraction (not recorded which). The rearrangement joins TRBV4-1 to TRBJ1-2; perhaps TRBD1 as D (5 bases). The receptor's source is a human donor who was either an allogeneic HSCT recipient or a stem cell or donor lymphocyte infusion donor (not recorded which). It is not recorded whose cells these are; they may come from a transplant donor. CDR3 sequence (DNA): TGCGCCAGCAGCCAAGGGCAGGGAGCTGATGGCTACACCTTC. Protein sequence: CASSQGQGADGYTF.